Shown below are 5 T cell receptor beta chains from a single sample sequenced in a study of graft-versus-host responses after intestinal transplantation. The protocol was immunoSEQ multiplex PCR, while the TCRdb copy is restricted to in-frame clones and leaves out a portion. The sample has tens of thousands of clones, around nine tenths seen once; the top ten hold about 6.7%. The sequencing here drew on bone marrow, taken 734 days after intestinal transplantation. The receptors derive from a human patient who received an intestinal transplant, so some T cells may come from the graft donor.

There are a few counts of this clone. This sequence joins TRBV7-9 and TRBJ1-1, with D unresolved. This CDR3 contains 13 residues. The V end was cut by 1 base, the J end by 5 bases, with 8 bases between. Germline V lookup: CDR1 SEHNR, CDR2 FQNEAQ (reference sequence). The CDR3 DNA sequence: TGTGCCAGCAGCTTAGGGTCAGGAACTGAAGCTTTCTTT. Protein: CASSLGSGTEAFF. The entire variable domain, with the rest obtained from reference TRBV7-9 and TRBJ1-1, is as follows: DTGVSQNPRHKITKRGQNVTFRCDPISEHNRLYWYRQTLGQGPEFLTYFQNEAQLEKSRLLSDRFSAERPKGSFSTLEIQRTEQGDSAMYLCASSLGSGTEAFFGQGTRLTVV.

The rearrangement uses TRBV5-1 and TRBJ2-3, with D unclear. From germline, CDR1 is SGHRS and CDR2 YFSETQ. V lost 0 bases to trimming and J lost 5 bases, with 10 bases between them. This CDR3 comprises 14 residues. The CDR3 protein is CASSLERRIDTQYF. CDR3 bases: TGCGCCAGCAGCTTGGAACGGCGGATAGATACGCAGTATTTT.

The chain combines TRBV6-5 with TRBJ2-7, with 7 nucleotides matching TRBD2. There are 13 residues in the CDR3. CDR1 is MNHEY, CDR2 SVGAGI, per germline. The J segment lost 9 bases and the V segment lost 2 bases, leaving 7 bases of the junction unmatched. The CDR3 region has the DNA TGTGCCAGCAGTTACGACCTAGCGGTCGGGCAGTACTTC. Residues: CASSYDLAVGQYF.

The chain employs TRBV6-7 and TRBJ1-6; no clear D gene. TRBV6-7 falls under the ORF class, with uncertain function. The CDR3 covers 13 residues. V was shortened by 0 bases and J by 15 bases, with 12 bases between the two germline ends. DNA for the CDR3: TGTGCCAGCAGTTACTCCCAGGAAGGGTACCTCCACTTT. It translates to CASSYSQEGYLHF.

The rearrangement joins TRBV6-5 to TRBJ2-7, with D possibly TRBD1 on 6 matching bases. Germline assignment: CDR1 MNHEY and CDR2 SVGAGI. This CDR3 comprises 14 residues. The germline V and J ends were trimmed by 5 bases and 3 bases, with 14 bases remaining between them. CDR3 amino acids: CASSHSPGHYEQYF. The DNA for the CDR3 is TGTGCCAGCAGTCACAGCCCGGGACACTACGAGCAGTACTTC.